Shown below are 27 T cell receptor beta chains from a single sample sequenced in a study of blood T cells in healthy people across ages. The authors ran a second PCR of about 6 to 11 cycles using a sample-barcoded 5' primer and a J-beta primer mix. One entry per CDR3 protein, called by TCRdb with MiXCR from the 5' RACE reads. Among approximately 1.5 million distinct CDR3 sequences listed, about 31% were seen once. The sample taken for sequencing was blood. The receptors were sampled from a woman in her twenties or thirties in good health.

Regarding this clonotype: Since the CDR3 does not end with the conserved phenylalanine or tryptophan, this likely comes from a read error. The J gene is TRBJ1-1, the V gene TRBV14; a weak D match, TRBD1 (5 bases). Germline CDR1 SGHDN, CDR2 FVKESK. Trimming removed 4 bases from V and 4 bases from J, with 10 bases in between. The CDR3 has 13 residues. This chain's CDR3 is CASSRGRLTEAFS. CDR3 DNA sequence: TGTGCCAGCAGCCGGGGACGCCTCACTGAAGCTTTCTCT.

J is TRBJ2-4 and V is TRBV4-1, with TRBD1 matching 10 bases. The V gene's germline CDR1 is MGHRA and CDR2 YSYEKL. CDR3 size: 15 residues. Trimming at V came to 4 bases and at J to 8 bases, leaving 8 bases not matched to a gene. The chain's CDR3 is CASSPRTGGYDIQYF. Here the CDR3 DNA reads TGCGCCAGCAGCCCTCGGACAGGGGGTTATGACATTCAGTACTTC.

This chain joins TRBV5-1 and TRBJ2-4; a weak D match, TRBD1 (6 bases). The J call is in doubt because the DNA end fits TRBJ2-7 better. Germline CDR1 reads SGHRS; CDR2 reads YFSETQ. The CDR3 sequence is 19 residues long. In nucleotides, the CDR3 is TGCGCCAGCAGCTTGATCGAACAGGGTAAACCCTCTATAGTGGACGAGCAGTACTTC. It translates to CASSLIEQGKPSIVDEQYF.

V and J are TRBV10-3 and TRBJ1-5; TRBD1 is a possible D gene (6 bases). Germline assignment: CDR1 ENHRY and CDR2 SYGVKD. The CDR3 is 17 amino acids. The V and J ends lost 1 base and 5 bases respectively, with 18 bases between them. CDR3 protein: CAISEFVLGRGDQPQHF. The CDR3 nucleotides read TGTGCCATCAGTGAGTTCGTTCTGGGCAGGGGTGATCAGCCCCAGCATTTT.

This clonotype was counted only a few times. This rearrangement joins TRBV4-1 to TRBJ1-4; D perhaps matches TRBD1 (5 bases). The CDR3 runs 15 residues. V gave up 3 bases and J gave up 8 bases, with 16 bases separating them. Germline lookup yields CDR1 MGHRA and CDR2 YSYEKL. DNA for the CDR3: TGCGCCAGCAGCCATTCGTGGGGCCGGACGGAAAAACTGTTTTTT. This codes for CASSHSWGRTEKLFF.

The chain is built from TRBV7-3 and TRBJ2-5, with 7 bases aligning to TRBD1. J gave up 9 bases and V 7 bases, and 8 bases lay outside the gene matches. Per the germline V gene, CDR1 is SGHTA and CDR2 is FQGTGA. This CDR3 is built from 12 residues. Here the CDR3 reads CASKQGKRAQYF. The CDR3 DNA reads TGTGCCAGCAAACAGGGGAAAAGGGCCCAGTACTTC.

The J gene is TRBJ2-3, the V gene TRBV7-3; 13 bases are shared with TRBD2. J lost 1 base, V lost 1 base, and 8 bases had no gene match. Germline CDR1 reads SGHTA; CDR2 reads FQGTGA. This CDR3 has 19 amino acids. The CDR3 loop reads CASSLIKLAGGPGTDTQYF. The CDR3 DNA sequence: TGTGCCAGCAGCTTAATAAAACTAGCGGGAGGGCCGGGCACAGATACGCAGTATTTT. Using reference TRBV7-3 and TRBJ2-3 for the parts outside the CDR3, the full variable domain is GAGVSQTPSNKVTEKGKYVELRCDPISGHTALYWYRQSLGQGPEFLIYFQGTGAADDSGLPNDRFFAVRPEGSVSTLKIQRTERGDSAVYLCASSLIKLAGGPGTDTQYFGPGTRLTVL.

This clonotype was seen at least ten times. This chain connects TRBV4-1 to TRBJ2-7, with 12 bases aligning to TRBD2. The CDR3 length is 15 residues. Germline CDR1 and CDR2: MGHRA and YSYEKL. Germline trimming cut 3 bases from V and 2 bases from J; bases unmatched to any gene: 2. This CDR3 reads CASSHTSGGTYEQYF. For the CDR3, the DNA is TGCGCCAGCAGCCACACTAGCGGGGGGACCTACGAGCAGTACTTC.

In regard to this clonotype: The CDR3 end shows no conserved phenylalanine or tryptophan, and so a read error is likely. The chain employs TRBV27 and TRBJ2-4; TRBD1 matches at 7 bases. The J call could be wrong; TRBJ2-7 is a better fit for the DNA end. Germline-derived CDR1 and CDR2 are MNHEY and SMNVEV (reference sequence). The CDR3 sequence is 15 residues long. The CDR3 nucleotides are TGTGCCAGTAAAGAACAGGGGTCGAACTCCTACGAGCAGTACTAC. Its translation: CASKEQGSNSYEQYY.

This chain uses TRBV3-1 with TRBJ2-5; D call uncertain. The closer fit of TRBJ2-7 to the DNA end suggests the J call may be wrong. Germline V CDR1 and CDR2: LGHDT, YNNKEL (reference sequence). CDR3 size: 13 residues. For the CDR3, the DNA is TGTGCCAGCAGCCAAACAACCTACTACGAGCAGTACTTC. Protein: CASSQTTYYEQYF.

This clonotype was counted at least ten times. This chain connects TRBV4-1 to TRBJ2-7; D is perhaps TRBD1 (6 bases). Germline CDR1 MGHRA, CDR2 YSYEKL. The CDR3 runs 14 residues. Trimming pared 4 bases from V and 3 bases from J, leaving 13 bases between. The CDR3 loop is CASSPRTEFYEQYF. The DNA of the CDR3 is TGCGCCAGCAGCCCGCGGACAGAATTCTACGAGCAGTACTTC.

A word on this clonotype: Since a much larger clone is just one base distant, this may be a read error. The chain uses TRBV6-2 or TRBV6-3 and TRBJ2-5; 7 bases map to TRBD2. The germline V gene encodes CDR1 MNHEY and CDR2 SVGEGT. J was trimmed by 4 bases and V by 11 bases; bases with no gene match: 13. This CDR3 spans 14 amino acids. In DNA form, the CDR3 reads TGTGCCGGCTCCAACGGACCGGGGGGAGAGACCCAGTACTTC. Protein sequence: CAGSNGPGGETQYF.

This clonotype has just a few counts. The chain recombines TRBV20-1 with TRBJ2-5, with D maybe TRBD1 (5 bases). CDR1 and CDR2 from the germline V gene are DFQATT and SNEGSKA (reference sequence). This CDR3 is 14 amino acids long. V gave up 3 bases and J gave up 11 bases, with 22 bases separating them. The CDR3 DNA reads TGCAGTGCTAGTGTCTCAAAGGGGTTCTCCAAGCAGTACTTC. Encoded protein: CSASVSKGFSKQYF.

V usage is TRBV7-9 and J usage is TRBJ1-1, with D perhaps matching TRBD1 (6 bases). Per germline, CDR1 SEHNR and CDR2 FQNEAQ (reference sequence). CDR3 size: 17 residues. Trimming left V 5 bases short and J 3 bases short, with 22 bases between. The CDR3, as DNA: TGTGCCAGCAGCCCCCCACCGGGGGGGCCCAAGGACACTGAAGCTTTCTTT. Its translation is CASSPPPGGPKDTEAFF. The whole variable domain, remainder taken from reference TRBV7-9 and TRBJ1-1, is DTGVSQNPRHKITKRGQNVTFRCDPISEHNRLYWYRQTLGQGPEFLTYFQNEAQLEKSRLLSDRFSAERPKGSFSTLEIQRTEQGDSAMYLCASSPPPGGPKDTEAFFGQGTRLTVV.

This clonotype was observed at least ten times. The J gene is TRBJ2-5, the V gene TRBV5-1, with D unclear. The length of the CDR3 is 14 residues. V shed 0 bases and J shed 3 bases, with 9 bases lying between them. Germline CDR1 reads SGHRS; CDR2 reads YFSETQ. CDR3 region: CASSLGSAKETQYF. The DNA of the CDR3 is TGCGCCAGCAGCTTGGGGTCAGCAAAAGAGACCCAGTACTTC.

This clonotype was counted many times. V is TRBV7-9 and J is TRBJ1-2; TRBD1 might be the D (6 bases). The CDR3 has 13 residues. Per germline, CDR1 SEHNR and CDR2 FQNEAQ (reference sequence). V was pared by 1 base and J by 5 bases, with 8 bases between. The CDR3 protein is CASSLGTEYGYTF. In nucleotides, the CDR3 is TGTGCCAGCAGCTTAGGGACAGAGTATGGCTACACCTTC.

This clonotype has a handful of counts. The gene calls are TRBV27 and TRBJ2-6, with 7 bases fitting TRBD1. The CDR3 length is 19 residues. V shed 5 bases, J shed 0 bases, and the junction held 13 bases outside the gene matches. Germline values: CDR1 MNHEY, CDR2 SMNVEV (reference sequence). The CDR3: CASSTTYHRGSSGANVLTF. In DNA form, the CDR3 reads TGTGCCAGCAGTACGACCTATCACAGGGGAAGCTCTGGGGCCAACGTCCTGACTTTC. Looking up the rest from reference TRBV27 and TRBJ2-6 gives the full variable domain: EAQVTQNPRYLITVTGKKLTVTCSQNMNHEYMSWYRQDPGLGLRQIYYSMNVEVTDKGDVPEGYKVSRKEKRNFPLILESPSPNQTSLYFCASSTTYHRGSSGANVLTFGAGSRLTVL.

This clonotype was counted between two and nine times. The chain couples TRBV20-1 to TRBJ2-7, with D possibly matching TRBD1 (6 bases). Trimming took off 0 bases at V and 3 bases at J, with 9 bases between the two ends. Germline CDR1 and CDR2: DFQATT and SNEGSKA (reference sequence). CDR3 size: 13 residues. The CDR3 spells CSARDPQGYEQYF. In nucleotides, the CDR3 is TGCAGTGCTAGAGATCCACAGGGCTACGAGCAGTACTTC.

This clonotype showed up just a few times. The rearrangement links TRBV7-3 to TRBJ2-7, with 9 bases matching TRBD1. The CDR3 totals 15 residues. Germline values: CDR1 SGHTA, CDR2 FQGTGA. V lost 7 bases to trimming and J lost 4 bases; unmatched junction nucleotides: 11. CDR3: CASNLYRGPSYEQYF. The DNA for the CDR3 is TGTGCCAGCAACCTGTACAGGGGGCCGAGTTACGAGCAGTACTTC. The full variable domain, completed using reference TRBV7-3 and TRBJ2-7, is GAGVSQTPSNKVTEKGKYVELRCDPISGHTALYWYRQSLGQGPEFLIYFQGTGAADDSGLPNDRFFAVRPEGSVSTLKIQRTERGDSAVYLCASNLYRGPSYEQYFGPGTRLTVT.

This clonotype has only a few counts. V is TRBV20-1 and J is TRBJ2-1; weak D call: TRBD2 (6 bases). This CDR3 is 14 amino acids long. The germline V gene has CDR1 DFQATT and CDR2 SNEGSKA (reference sequence). Deletions cut 6 bases from V and 4 bases from J, with 16 bases between. The CDR3 bases are TGCAGTGCGCCGGGACTCAACCTATACAATGAGCAGTTCTTC. It is translated as CSAPGLNLYNEQFF.

With regard to this clonotype: This may arise from a read error, as a much more abundant clone is one base away. The chain uses TRBV7-9 and TRBJ2-7, with D unclear. This CDR3 is 11 amino acids long. Germline V gene sequence: CDR1 SEHNR, CDR2 FQNEAQ (reference sequence). The DNA of the CDR3 is TGTGCCTGCAGCAAGACCTACGAGCAGTACTTC. Amino acids: CACSKTYEQYF.

The chain employs TRBV6-6 and TRBJ1-5; 7 nucleotides line up with TRBD1. The V gene end was trimmed by 6 bases and the J gene end by 7 bases; junction bases not matched to a gene: 12. The CDR3 is made up of 15 amino acids. Germline lookup yields CDR1 MNHNY and CDR2 SVGAGI (reference sequence). The CDR3 DNA reads as TGTGCCAGCAGCAGCACAGGGGAATGGCGCCAGCCCCAGCATTTT. Its protein is CASSSTGEWRQPQHF.

In this sample, this clonotype turned up a few times. The chain is built from TRBV14 and TRBJ2-3; weak D call: TRBD2 (5 bases). CDR1 and CDR2 (germline): SGHDN, FVKESK. Trimming took 1 base from V and 2 from J, leaving 13 bases between them. The CDR3 spans 16 residues. The CDR3 DNA reads as TGTGCCAGCAGCCAAGTTTCAAGCGGAAACACAGATACGCAGTATTTT. Amino acids: CASSQVSSGNTDTQYF.

For this clonotype: The junction departs from the called germline gene at one end, perhaps through a read error. V gene TRBV4-2 combines with J gene TRBJ1-2, with TRBD1 as a possible D gene (5 bases). The CDR3 loop spans 18 amino acids. CDR1 and CDR2 from the germline V gene are LGHNA and YNFKEQ. The CDR3, as DNA: TGTGCCAGCAGCCAGGATAGGCCAGGGCTGATCGGAGAGATGGGCTGCACCTTC. It specifies CASSQDRPGLIGEMGCTF.

As DNA, the CDR3 is TGTGCCAGCAGCTTAGTTGGCGGGGGGGCCTACGAGCAGTACTTC. Amino acids: CASSLVGGGAYEQYF. This chain connects TRBV11-2 to TRBJ2-7; 9 nucleotides agree with TRBD2. Trimming cost V 1 base and J 2 bases; bases outside gene matches: 3. There are 15 residues in the CDR3. Germline loops: CDR1 SGHAT, CDR2 FQNNGV.

The V gene is TRBV3-1, the J gene TRBJ2-7; 9 bases line up with TRBD1. The germline V gene has CDR1 LGHDT and CDR2 YNNKEL (reference sequence). After removal of 2 bases from V and 0 bases from J, the junction contained 11 bases not matched to a gene. The CDR3 length is 18 residues. The CDR3 nucleotides are TGTGCCAGCAGCCAAACCGAACGGGGACAGGGAATCTCCTACGAGCAGTACTTC. Translating gives CASSQTERGQGISYEQYF.

This clonotype was seen ten or more times. This sequence joins TRBV4-1 and TRBJ2-7; D unclear. The CDR3 loop spans 13 amino acids. The germline gives CDR1 MGHRA, CDR2 YSYEKL. Trimming pared 6 bases from V and 0 bases from J, leaving 9 bases between. The CDR3 bases are TGCGCCAGCAGACCTCCTAGCTCCTACGAGCAGTACTTC. It is translated as CASRPPSSYEQYF.